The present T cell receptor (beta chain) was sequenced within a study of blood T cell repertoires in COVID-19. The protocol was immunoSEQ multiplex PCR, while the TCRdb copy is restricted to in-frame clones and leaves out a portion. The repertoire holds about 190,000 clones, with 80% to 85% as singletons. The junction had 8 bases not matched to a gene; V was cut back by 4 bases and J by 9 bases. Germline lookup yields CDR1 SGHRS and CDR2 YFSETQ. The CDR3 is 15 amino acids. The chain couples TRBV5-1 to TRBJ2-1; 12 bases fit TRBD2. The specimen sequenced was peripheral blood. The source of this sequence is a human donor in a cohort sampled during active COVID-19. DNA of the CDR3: TGCGCCAGCAGCAATCTAGCGGGGGGGCGCGGTGAGCAGTTCTTC. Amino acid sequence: CASSNLAGGRGEQFF.